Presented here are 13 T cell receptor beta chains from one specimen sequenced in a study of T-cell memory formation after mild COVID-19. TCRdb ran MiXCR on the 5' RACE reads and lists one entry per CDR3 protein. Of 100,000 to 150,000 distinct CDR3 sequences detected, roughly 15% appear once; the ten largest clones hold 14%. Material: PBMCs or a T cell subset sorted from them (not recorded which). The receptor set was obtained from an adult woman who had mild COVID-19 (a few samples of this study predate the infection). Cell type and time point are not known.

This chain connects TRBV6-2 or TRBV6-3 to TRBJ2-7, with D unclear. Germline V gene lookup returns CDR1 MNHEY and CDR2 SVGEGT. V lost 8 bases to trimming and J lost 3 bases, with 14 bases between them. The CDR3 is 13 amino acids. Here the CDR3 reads CASLRSALYEQYF. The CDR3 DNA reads TGTGCCAGCCTTAGATCCGCCCTCTACGAGCAGTACTTC.

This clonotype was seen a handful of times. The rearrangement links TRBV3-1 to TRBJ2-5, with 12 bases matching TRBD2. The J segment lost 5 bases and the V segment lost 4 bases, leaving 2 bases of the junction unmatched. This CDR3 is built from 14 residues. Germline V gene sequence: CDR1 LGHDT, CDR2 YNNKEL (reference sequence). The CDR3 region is CASSPSGGDETQYF. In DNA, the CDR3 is TGTGCCAGCAGCCCTAGCGGGGGGGACGAGACCCAGTACTTC.

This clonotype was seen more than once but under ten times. The CDR3 DNA reads as TGCAGTGCTAGACTACTAGCGAGCTCCTACAATGAGCAGTTCTTC. This translates into CSARLLASSYNEQFF. The chain uses TRBV20-1 and TRBJ2-1; 7 bases agree with TRBD2. The germline V gene has CDR1 DFQATT and CDR2 SNEGSKA (reference sequence). The CDR3 runs to 15 residues. V shed 2 bases, J shed 0 bases, and the junction held 4 bases outside the gene matches.

CDR3 sequence (DNA): TGTGCCAGCACCCGGGCCACTGAAGCTTTCTTT. Translating it yields CASTRATEAFF. This rearrangement joins TRBV12-3 or TRBV12-4 to TRBJ1-1; D uncertain. V was clipped by 7 bases and J by 4 bases, with 7 bases between them. The CDR3 loop spans 11 amino acids.

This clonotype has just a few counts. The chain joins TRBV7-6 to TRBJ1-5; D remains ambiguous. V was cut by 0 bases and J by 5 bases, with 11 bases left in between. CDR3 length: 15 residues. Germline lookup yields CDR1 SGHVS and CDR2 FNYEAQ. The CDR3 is CASSLAGRHDQPQHF. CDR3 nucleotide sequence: TGTGCCAGCAGCTTAGCGGGAAGGCACGATCAGCCCCAGCATTTT.

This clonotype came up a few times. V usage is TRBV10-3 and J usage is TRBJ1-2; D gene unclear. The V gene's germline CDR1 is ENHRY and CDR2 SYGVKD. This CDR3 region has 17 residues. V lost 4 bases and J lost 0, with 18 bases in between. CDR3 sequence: CAISAVIKPESNYGYTF. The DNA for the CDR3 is TGTGCCATCAGTGCGGTCATAAAGCCGGAGTCTAACTATGGCTACACCTTC.

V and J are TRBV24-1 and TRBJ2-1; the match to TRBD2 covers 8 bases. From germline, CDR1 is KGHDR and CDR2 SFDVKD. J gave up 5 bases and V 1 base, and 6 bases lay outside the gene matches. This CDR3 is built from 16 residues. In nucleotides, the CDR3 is TGTGCCACCAGTGATTTTAGTCTAGCGGGCAACAATGAGCAGTTCTTC. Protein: CATSDFSLAGNNEQFF.

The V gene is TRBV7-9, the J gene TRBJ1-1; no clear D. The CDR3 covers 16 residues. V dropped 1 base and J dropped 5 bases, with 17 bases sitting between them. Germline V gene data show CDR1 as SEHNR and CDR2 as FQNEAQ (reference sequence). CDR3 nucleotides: TGTGCCAGCAGCTTAGACAAATCGGTTAGTTCGACTGAAGCTTTCTTT. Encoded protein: CASSLDKSVSSTEAFF.

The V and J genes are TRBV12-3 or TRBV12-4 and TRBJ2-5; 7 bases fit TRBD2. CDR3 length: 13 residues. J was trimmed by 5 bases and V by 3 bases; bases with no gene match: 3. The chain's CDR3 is CASSFGGSETQYF. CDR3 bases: TGTGCCAGCAGTTTTGGCGGGAGTGAGACCCAGTACTTC.

The CDR3 region has the DNA TGTGCCAGCAGGGGGACAGGGTTTGGGGATGGCTACACCTTC. This encodes CASRGTGFGDGYTF. The J gene is TRBJ1-2, the V gene TRBV2; 9 bases agree with TRBD1. CDR3 size: 14 residues. J was trimmed by 6 bases and V by 6 bases; bases with no gene match: 8. CDR1 and CDR2 from the germline V gene are SNHLY and FYNNEI.

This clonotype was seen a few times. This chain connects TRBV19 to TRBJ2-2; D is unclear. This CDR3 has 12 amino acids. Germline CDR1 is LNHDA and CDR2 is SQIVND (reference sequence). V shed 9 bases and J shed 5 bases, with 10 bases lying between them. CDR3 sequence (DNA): TGTGCCAGCCTTGGCAGGACCGGGGAGCTGTTTTTT. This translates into CASLGRTGELFF.

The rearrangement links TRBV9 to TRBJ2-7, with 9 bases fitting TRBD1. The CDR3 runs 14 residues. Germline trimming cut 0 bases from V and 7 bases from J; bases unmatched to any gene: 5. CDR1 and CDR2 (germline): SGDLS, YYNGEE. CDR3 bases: TGTGCCAGCAGCGTAGCGGACAGGGGTGGTGAGCAGTACTTC. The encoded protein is CASSVADRGGEQYF.

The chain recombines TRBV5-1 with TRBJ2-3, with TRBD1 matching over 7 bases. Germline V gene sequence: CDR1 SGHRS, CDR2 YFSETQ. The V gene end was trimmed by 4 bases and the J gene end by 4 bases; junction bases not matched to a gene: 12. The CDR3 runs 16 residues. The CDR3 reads CASSPRQGVAADTQYF. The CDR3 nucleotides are TGCGCCAGCAGCCCCCGACAGGGAGTGGCTGCAGATACGCAGTATTTT.